This TCR beta chain was captured by sequencing in a study of tumor-infiltrating lymphocytes in primary liver carcinoma. Looking at the study overall: Samples gave roughly 3.5 to 8 million productive TCRbeta reads, similar across tissue types.

Co-extraction of both nucleic acids (RNA and DNA) used about 17-31 mg of unsorted bulk tissue. Findings and caveats of the study: Significantly greater top-250-clone fractions characterized tumors relative to blood (p = 0.039).

This clonotype was seen a few times. No antigen is known for it. The junction had 7 bases not matched to a gene; V was cut back by 6 bases and J by 2 bases. Germline-derived CDR1 and CDR2 are MGHDK and SYGVNS. CDR3 length: 14 amino acids. Total RNA (around 0.45 ug) served as template for TCR beta cDNA synthesis primed by a constant-region primer. Libraries for TCR beta were built through three nested multiplex PCR rounds, which together made up a slightly modified ARM-PCR procedure. Use of TRBV1-TRBV30 forward primers with a C-beta reverse primer characterized the first two PCR rounds, which lasted around 9 cycles each. TCRdb reprocessed the multiplex PCR reads via MiXCR and lists one record per CDR3 protein. The profile shows roughly 80,000 distinct CDR3 sequences, approximately 77% of them singletons.

The chain recombines TRBV25-1 with TRBJ2-7; 7 positions agree with TRBD2. The sequencing input was liver tumor tissue from sampling region 1. Described subset: tumor region T1, superior pole. The origin of this receptor is a middle-aged man with primary liver carcinoma and hepatitis B virus infection. CDR3 residues: CASRGGGVPYEQYF. As DNA, the CDR3 is TGTGCCAGCAGGGGGGGAGGGGTCCCCTACGAGCAGTACTTC.